The 29 T cell receptor beta chains below all came from one sample that was sequenced in a study of control samples from healthy donors and cancer patients (dated by TCRdb to about 2020). Receptor libraries were prepared by the immunoSEQ multiplex PCR assay. TCRdb stores this immuneACCESS table with in-frame sequences only. Part of the clones is absent; in the studies checked, under half of the shortfall reflects unresolved V genes, and no reason is known for the rest. The sample yields 160,000 or so clones; roughly 94% were counted once. The ten largest make up about 14% of the sample. The sequencing sample was made of PBMCs. These receptors were collected from a man in his sixties with colorectal cancer.

The chain carries TRBV5-3 and TRBJ1-1; D is perhaps TRBD1 (6 bases). TRBV5-3 is treated as an ORF (open reading frame) with a function not yet certain. The CDR3 has 11 residues. The V end lost 1 base, the J end lost 11 bases, and 9 bases lay between the germline ends. CDR3 coding DNA: TGTGCCAGAAGCTTGCCGGGGGCGGCTTTCTTT. It translates to CARSLPGAAFF.

The CDR3 sequence: CSAWDRVNEQYF. CDR3 in DNA: TGCAGCGCCTGGGACAGGGTCAACGAGCAGTACTTC. This chain joins TRBV29-1 and TRBJ2-7; 9 nucleotides line up with TRBD1. V shed 7 bases, J shed 5 bases, and the junction held 6 bases outside the gene matches. CDR1 and CDR2 (germline): SQVTM, ANQGSEA. This CDR3 is built from 12 residues.

The chain employs TRBV6-2 or TRBV6-3 and TRBJ1-4; D is possibly TRBD1 (6 bases). The CDR3 is 17 residues long. Germline lookup yields CDR1 MNHEY and CDR2 SVGEGT. Trimming removed 6 bases from V and 5 bases from J, with 22 bases in between. This CDR3 is CASSKGQMNHANEKLFF. DNA for the CDR3: TGTGCCAGCAGCAAAGGACAGATGAATCACGCAAATGAAAAACTGTTTTTT.

V is TRBV9 and J is TRBJ1-2; 7 nucleotides line up with TRBD1. The CDR3 has 16 residues. After removal of 0 bases from V and 2 bases from J, the junction contained 7 bases not matched to a gene. Germline V gives CDR1 SGDLS, CDR2 YYNGEE. CDR3 DNA sequence: TGTGCCAGCAGCGTAGGGCAGGGGGTGAAAAACTATGGCTACACCTTC. Translation: CASSVGQGVKNYGYTF.

This chain uses TRBV6-2 or TRBV6-3 with TRBJ1-4; 7 bases align to TRBD1. In germline, CDR1 is MNHEY, CDR2 SVGEGT. Losses at the gene ends were 5 bases for V and 8 bases for J; bases not matched to a gene: 8. The CDR3 is 14 residues long. The CDR3 bases are TGTGCCAGCAGTAGCCCGACAGGGCGAGAAAAACTGTTTTTT. Its translation: CASSSPTGREKLFF.

The V call is TRBV5-1, the J call TRBJ2-7; perhaps TRBD1 as D (5 bases). This CDR3 has 12 amino acids. Germline CDR1 and CDR2: SGHRS and YFSETQ. V lost 3 bases to trimming and J lost 3 bases, with 7 bases between them. The CDR3 nucleotides read TGCGCCAGCAGCTCAGGGTTCTACGAGCAGTACTTC. Translated, it gives CASSSGFYEQYF.

The chain joins TRBV29-1 to TRBJ2-5; 7 bases align to TRBD1. Germline V gives CDR1 SQVTM, CDR2 ANQGSEA. There are 14 residues in the CDR3. Trimming at V came to 0 bases and at J to 6 bases, leaving 7 bases not matched to a gene. This chain's CDR3 is CSVEDRTGDQTQYF. In DNA, the CDR3 is TGCAGCGTTGAAGATCGTACAGGGGACCAGACCCAGTACTTC.

This rearrangement joins TRBV15 to TRBJ2-5; 8 positions agree with TRBD1. In germline, CDR1 is LNHNV, CDR2 YYDKDF (reference sequence). The CDR3 has 14 amino acids. With V trimmed by 3 bases and J by 4 bases, 4 bases remained unmatched. The CDR3 region is CATSSRGPGETQYF. As DNA, the CDR3 is TGTGCCACCAGCAGCAGGGGGCCCGGAGAGACCCAGTACTTC.

V and J are TRBV7-2 and TRBJ2-5; 8 bases agree with TRBD1. The V segment lost 8 bases and the J segment 5 bases; nucleotides outside the gene matches: 16. The CDR3 runs to 16 residues. Germline V gene lookup returns CDR1 SGHTA and CDR2 FQGNSA. The CDR3 sequence: CASGPQGGRGRETQYF. In DNA, the CDR3 is TGTGCCAGCGGACCCCAAGGCGGCAGGGGGCGGGAGACCCAGTACTTC.

The chain recombines TRBV6-5 with TRBJ2-7; tentatively, D is TRBD1 or TRBD2 (6 bases each). Trimming took 0 bases from V and 4 from J, leaving 10 bases between them. Germline CDR1 MNHEY, CDR2 SVGAGI. The CDR3 runs to 14 residues. CDR3 region: CASSYSRDMYEQYF. The CDR3 DNA follows: TGTGCCAGCAGTTACTCGCGGGACATGTACGAGCAGTACTTC.

The chain combines TRBV6-5 with TRBJ2-7, with 9 bases identical to TRBD1. CDR1 is MNHEY, CDR2 SVGAGI, per germline. The CDR3 totals 12 residues. Unmatched junction bases numbered 4, after V lost 7 bases and J lost 6 bases. CDR3 loop: CASTSTGGEQYF. The CDR3 DNA reads as TGTGCCAGCACCTCGACAGGGGGCGAGCAGTACTTC.

The chain joins TRBV24-1 to TRBJ2-3, with D possibly being TRBD1 or TRBD2 (6 bases each). Germline lookup yields CDR1 KGHDR and CDR2 SFDVKD. V was cut by 9 bases and J by 0 bases, with 12 bases left in between. This CDR3 contains 14 residues. CDR3 region: CATRGRLSTDTQYF. CDR3 DNA: TGTGCCACCCGGGGGCGTTTAAGCACAGATACGCAGTATTTT.

The genes are TRBV4-1 and TRBJ2-7; TRBD2 matches at 9 bases. After removal of 6 bases from V and 7 bases from J, the junction contained 13 bases not matched to a gene. The CDR3 contains 15 residues. CDR1 and CDR2 (germline): MGHRA, YSYEKL. The CDR3 protein is CASRVGTSQIWEQYF. For the CDR3, the DNA is TGCGCCAGCAGGGTTGGGACTAGCCAAATTTGGGAGCAGTACTTC.

The gene calls are TRBV7-9 and TRBJ1-5, with TRBD1 as a possible D gene (6 bases). V lost 5 bases and J lost 10, with 18 bases in between. The length of the CDR3 is 14 residues. Looked up from germline, CDR1 is SEHNR and CDR2 is FQNEAQ (reference sequence). CDR3 protein: CASSPDSVVGPQHF. The CDR3 DNA reads as TGTGCCAGCAGCCCGGACAGTGTGGTAGGACCCCAGCATTTT.

V usage is TRBV4-3 and J usage is TRBJ1-4, with a weak D call TRBD1 (6 bases). V was pared by 0 bases and J by 8 bases, with 13 bases between. This CDR3 is built from 15 residues. Germline V gives CDR1 LGHNA, CDR2 YSLEER. The CDR3 region has the DNA TGCGCCAGCAGCCAAGACACAGGGATAGGCGAAAAACTGTTTTTT. This sequence encodes CASSQDTGIGEKLFF.

This sequence joins TRBV24-1 and TRBJ2-7, with TRBD2 identical over 13 bases. Trimming cost V 0 bases and J 0 bases; bases outside gene matches: 1. The CDR3 totals 17 residues. The V gene's germline CDR1 is KGHDR and CDR2 SFDVKD. Here the CDR3 reads CATSDLRTSGSSYEQYF. The CDR3 nucleotides are TGTGCCACCAGTGATTTGAGGACTAGCGGGAGCTCCTACGAGCAGTACTTC.

The V and J genes are TRBV7-2 and TRBJ2-7, with D perhaps matching TRBD1 (5 bases). V was shortened by 5 bases and J by 0 bases, with 17 bases between the two germline ends. Germline loops: CDR1 SGHTA, CDR2 FQGNSA. CDR3 size: 16 residues. This CDR3 is CASSIDLTEFSYEQYF. The CDR3 DNA reads as TGTGCCAGCAGCATAGACCTGACAGAGTTCTCCTACGAGCAGTACTTC.

The V call is TRBV11-2, the J call TRBJ2-5, with D possibly TRBD2 on 6 matching bases. The germline gives CDR1 SGHAT, CDR2 FQNNGV. Deletions cut 4 bases from V and 10 bases from J, with 13 bases between. The CDR3 sequence is 12 residues long. The CDR3 DNA reads as TGTGCCAGCAGCTCGCACGTGGGAGGCCAGTACTTC. Its translation: CASSSHVGGQYF.

The chain couples TRBV10-3 to TRBJ2-1; D is unclear. Germline assignment: CDR1 ENHRY and CDR2 SYGVKD. Trimming removed 3 bases at V and 2 bases at J, with 14 bases between. CDR3 length: 16 residues. In DNA, the CDR3 is TGTGCCATCAGTGACAAAGGGATAGGCCCCTACAATGAGCAGTTCTTC. Translation gives CAISDKGIGPYNEQFF.

This chain's CDR3 is CASRGFRDRQDSPLHF. The CDR3 nucleotides are TGTGCCAGCAGGGGATTCCGGGACAGGCAAGATTCACCCCTCCACTTT. The chain employs TRBV11-2 and TRBJ1-6, with TRBD1 matching 8 bases. Germline V CDR1 and CDR2: SGHAT, FQNNGV. The CDR3 runs 16 residues. The J segment lost 8 bases and the V segment lost 6 bases, leaving 12 bases of the junction unmatched.

The chain is built from TRBV5-1 and TRBJ2-1; D uncertain. Trimming removed 0 bases at V and 3 bases at J, with 7 bases between. The CDR3 contains 14 residues. CDR1 is SGHRS, CDR2 YFSETQ, per germline. CDR3 region: CASSLATNYNEQFF. As DNA, the CDR3 is TGCGCCAGCAGCTTGGCTACGAACTACAATGAGCAGTTCTTC.

The rearrangement joins TRBV3-1 (or the pseudogene TRBV3-2) to TRBJ2-3; 8 bases match TRBD2. V dropped 3 bases and J dropped 6; count of bases not matched to a gene: 5. CDR1 is LGHDT, CDR2 YNNKEL, per germline (reference sequence). The CDR3 length is 14 residues. CDR3 bases: TGTGCCAGCAGCCAGGGTAGCGGGGTTGATACGCAGTATTTT. Amino acid sequence: CASSQGSGVDTQYF.

This clone has only one observation. The rearrangement joins TRBV19 to TRBJ2-1, with 7 bases identical to TRBD2. V dropped 6 bases and J dropped 7; count of bases not matched to a gene: 9. Germline CDR1 LNHDA, CDR2 SQIVND (reference sequence). This CDR3 comprises 14 residues. CDR3 nucleotides: TGTGCCAGTAGGCTGGGGGGGGTCTGGAATGAGCAGTTCTTC. It specifies CASRLGGVWNEQFF.

The chain is built from TRBV6-5 and TRBJ1-5; no clear D. CDR3 length: 14 amino acids. Germline CDR1 MNHEY, CDR2 SVGAGI. With 6 bases removed from V and 7 bases from J, the gap between germline ends came to 16 bases. CDR3 bases: TGTGCCAGCAGCCGCTCACGAGAAACGCAGCCCCAGCATTTT. Translation gives CASSRSRETQPQHF.

The rearrangement links TRBV24-1 to TRBJ2-5; D may be TRBD1 (5 bases). V dropped 4 bases and J dropped 5 bases, with 19 bases sitting between them. The germline gives CDR1 KGHDR, CDR2 SFDVKD. This CDR3 is built from 16 residues. The CDR3 region is CATSDPQVSVRETQYF. Here the CDR3 DNA reads TGTGCCACCAGTGACCCACAGGTATCGGTTCGGGAGACCCAGTACTTC.

The chain is built from TRBV19 and TRBJ1-1; D call uncertain. CDR3 length: 14 residues. From germline, CDR1 is LNHDA and CDR2 SQIVND (reference sequence). Trimming took off 4 bases at V and 1 base at J, with 10 bases between the two ends. This CDR3 reads CASSTETPNTEAFF. CDR3 in DNA: TGTGCCAGTAGTACTGAGACTCCGAACACTGAAGCTTTCTTT. Using reference TRBV19 and TRBJ1-1 for the parts outside the CDR3, the full variable domain is DGGITQSPKYLFRKEGQNVTLSCEQNLNHDAMYWYRQDPGQGLRLIYYSQIVNDFQKGDIAEGYSVSREKKESFPLTVTSAQKNPTAFYLCASSTETPNTEAFFGQGTRLTVV.

V gene TRBV5-1 combines with J gene TRBJ2-1; no firm D call. V shed 4 bases and J shed 10 bases, with 18 bases lying between them. CDR3 length: 14 residues. Germline CDR1 reads SGHRS; CDR2 reads YFSETQ. The CDR3, as DNA: TGCGCCAGCAGCCCCAGGACCGGTCTCGGGGAGCAGTTCTTC. Amino acid sequence: CASSPRTGLGEQFF. Full variable domain (missing parts from reference TRBV5-1 and TRBJ2-1): KAGVTQTPRYLIKTRGQQVTLSCSPISGHRSVSWYQQTPGQGLQFLFEYFSETQRNKGNFPGRFSGRQFSNSRSEMNVSTLELGDSALYLCASSPRTGLGEQFFGPGTRLTVL.

CDR3 nucleotides: TGCGCCAGCAGCTGGAGGGGGGATTCTAACTATGGCTACACCTTC. Translating gives CASSWRGDSNYGYTF. The chain has TRBV5-1 and TRBJ1-2, with D possibly being TRBD1 (6 bases). This CDR3 contains 15 residues. Germline V CDR1 and CDR2: SGHRS, YFSETQ. V dropped 3 bases and J dropped 0 bases, with 12 bases sitting between them.

This chain connects TRBV27 to TRBJ1-6; unclear D gene. This CDR3 region has 13 residues. The germline V gene encodes CDR1 MNHEY and CDR2 SMNVEV (reference sequence). V lost 10 bases, J lost 2 bases, and 9 bases lay in between. CDR3 amino acids: CATGVTYNSPLHF. In DNA form, the CDR3 reads TGTGCCACTGGTGTCACCTATAATTCACCCCTCCACTTT.